This entry lists 3 T cell receptor beta chains sequenced from one sample in a study of CD4 T cells in relation to SARS-CoV-2 and coronaviruses. Measured with immunoSEQ multiplex PCR; TCRdb has only the in-frame clones, and not every one. The sample contains some 19,000 clones, about three quarters of which appear only once. These receptors' antigens are unknown. Unexposed donor CD4+ T cells date from about 2011-2018, before the COVID-19 pandemic. The cells were cultured for under 13 days before CD4+ T cells were isolated. Sequenced material: CD4+ T cells from PBMCs, cultured in vitro. These receptors came from a human donor in good health.

The chain uses TRBV19 and TRBJ2-5; D might be TRBD1 (5 bases). V lost 5 bases to trimming and J lost 5 bases, with 12 bases between them. CDR3 length: 13 residues. CDR1 and CDR2 from the germline V gene are LNHDA and SQIVND (reference sequence). As DNA, the CDR3 is TGTGCCAGTAGTGTCCAGGGCGGTGAGACCCAGTACTTC. Translation: CASSVQGGETQYF. The complete variable domain, with remaining parts taken from reference TRBV19 and TRBJ2-5, reads DGGITQSPKYLFRKEGQNVTLSCEQNLNHDAMYWYRQDPGQGLRLIYYSQIVNDFQKGDIAEGYSVSREKKESFPLTVTSAQKNPTAFYLCASSVQGGETQYFGPGTRLLVL.

The chain links TRBV12-5 to TRBJ2-4, with D perhaps matching TRBD1 (5 bases). V shed 3 bases and J shed 8 bases, with 8 bases lying between them. CDR3 size: 12 residues. Germline CDR1 reads LGHNT; CDR2 reads FRNRAP. In nucleotides, the CDR3 is TGTGCTAGTGGTTTTGACAGTGACATTCAGTACTTC. This gives the protein CASGFDSDIQYF.

The rearrangement links TRBV2 to TRBJ1-3; D uncertain. This CDR3 region has 16 residues. The V and J ends lost 6 bases and 0 bases respectively, with 15 bases between them. The germline V gene has CDR1 SNHLY and CDR2 FYNNEI. Written as DNA, the CDR3 is TGTGCCAGCAGGGCGAAGTCCACGGACTCTGGAAACACCATATATTTT. Translating gives CASRAKSTDSGNTIYF.